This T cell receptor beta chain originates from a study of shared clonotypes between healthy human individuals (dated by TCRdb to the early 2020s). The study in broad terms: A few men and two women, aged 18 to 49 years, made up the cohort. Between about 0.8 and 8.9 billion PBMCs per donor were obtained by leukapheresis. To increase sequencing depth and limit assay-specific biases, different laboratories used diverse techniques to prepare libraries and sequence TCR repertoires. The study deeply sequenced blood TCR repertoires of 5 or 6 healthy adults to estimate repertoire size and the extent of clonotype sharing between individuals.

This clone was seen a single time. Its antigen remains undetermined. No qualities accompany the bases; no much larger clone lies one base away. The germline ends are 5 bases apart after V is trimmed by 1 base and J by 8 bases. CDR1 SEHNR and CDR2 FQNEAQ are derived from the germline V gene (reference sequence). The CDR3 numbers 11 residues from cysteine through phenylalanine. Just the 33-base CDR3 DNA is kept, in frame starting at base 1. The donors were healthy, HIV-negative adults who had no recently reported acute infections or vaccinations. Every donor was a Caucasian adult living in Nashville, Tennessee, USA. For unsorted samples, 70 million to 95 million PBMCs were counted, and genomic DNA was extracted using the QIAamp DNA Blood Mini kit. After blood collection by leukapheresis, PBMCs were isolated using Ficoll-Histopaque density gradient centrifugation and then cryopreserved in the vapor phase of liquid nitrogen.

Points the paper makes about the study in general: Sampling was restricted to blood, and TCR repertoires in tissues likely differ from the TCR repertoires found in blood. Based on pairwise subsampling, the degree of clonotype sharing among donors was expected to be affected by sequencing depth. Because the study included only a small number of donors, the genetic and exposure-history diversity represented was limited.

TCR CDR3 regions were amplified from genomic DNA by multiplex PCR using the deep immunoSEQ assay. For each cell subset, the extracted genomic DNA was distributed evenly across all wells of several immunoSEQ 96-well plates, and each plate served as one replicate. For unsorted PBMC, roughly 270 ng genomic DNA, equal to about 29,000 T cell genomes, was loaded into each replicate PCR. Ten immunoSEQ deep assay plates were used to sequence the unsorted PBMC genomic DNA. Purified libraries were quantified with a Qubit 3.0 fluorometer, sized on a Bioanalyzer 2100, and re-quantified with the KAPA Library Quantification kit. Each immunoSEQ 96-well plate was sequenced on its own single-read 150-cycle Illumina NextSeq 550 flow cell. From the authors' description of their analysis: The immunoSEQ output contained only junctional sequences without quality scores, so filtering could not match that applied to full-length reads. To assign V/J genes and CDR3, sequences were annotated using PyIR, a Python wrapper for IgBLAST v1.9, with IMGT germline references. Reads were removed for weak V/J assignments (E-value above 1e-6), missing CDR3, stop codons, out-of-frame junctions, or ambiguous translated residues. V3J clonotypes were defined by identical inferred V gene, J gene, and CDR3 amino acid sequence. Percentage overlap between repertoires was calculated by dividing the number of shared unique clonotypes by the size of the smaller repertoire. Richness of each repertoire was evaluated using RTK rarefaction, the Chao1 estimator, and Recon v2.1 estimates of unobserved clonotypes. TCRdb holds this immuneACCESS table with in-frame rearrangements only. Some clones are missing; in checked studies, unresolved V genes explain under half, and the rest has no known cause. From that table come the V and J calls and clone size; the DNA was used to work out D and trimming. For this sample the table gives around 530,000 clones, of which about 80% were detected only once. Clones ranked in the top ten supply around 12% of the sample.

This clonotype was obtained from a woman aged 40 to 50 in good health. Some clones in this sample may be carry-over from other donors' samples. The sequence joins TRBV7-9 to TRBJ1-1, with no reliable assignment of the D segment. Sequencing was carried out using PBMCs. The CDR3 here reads CASSLDVEAFF. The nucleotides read TGTGCCAGCAGCTTAGATGTAGAAGCTTTCTTT. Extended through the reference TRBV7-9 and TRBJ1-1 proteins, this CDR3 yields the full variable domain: DTGVSQNPRHKITKRGQNVTFRCDPISEHNRLYWYRQTLGQGPEFLTYFQNEAQLEKSRLLSDRFSAERPKGSFSTLEIQRTEQGDSAMYLCASSLDVEAFFGQGTRLTVV.